One sample yielded the 8 T cell receptor beta chains listed below, sequenced in a study of OX40 agonist ivuxolimab in advanced cancers. This table comes from immunoSEQ multiplex PCR, and its TCRdb copy is limited to in-frame clones, with some not included. The table shows approximately 60,000 clones, with approximately 90% occurring only once. The sequences come from CD4+ or CD8+ T cells sorted from blood, collected in a trial of the OX40 agonist ivuxolimab. The receptors originated from an adult with an advanced solid tumor such as melanoma, head and neck, liver or kidney cancer.

This clone was detected once. The DNA for the CDR3 is TGTGCCAGCAGTTACTCGCTAGCGGGGTCCCAAGAGACCCAGTACTTC. Translated: CASSYSLAGSQETQYF. The chain uses TRBV6-6 and TRBJ2-5, with TRBD2 matching over 9 bases. Unmatched junction bases numbered 3, after V lost 0 bases and J lost 1 base. The CDR3 consists of 16 residues. Germline loops: CDR1 MNHNY, CDR2 SVGAGI (reference sequence).

The rearrangement uses TRBV5-1 and TRBJ2-5; D not resolved. V lost 0 bases, J lost 2 bases, and 8 bases lay in between. Germline V lookup: CDR1 SGHRS, CDR2 YFSETQ. The CDR3 has 14 residues. CDR3 protein: CASSLGLEQETQYF. The CDR3 coding sequence is TGCGCCAGCAGCTTGGGACTGGAGCAAGAGACCCAGTACTTC.

The chain combines TRBV2 with TRBJ1-5, with 10 bases fitting TRBD1. The junction had 13 bases not matched to a gene; V was cut back by 6 bases and J by 11 bases. Germline CDR1 SNHLY, CDR2 FYNNEI. The CDR3 length is 15 residues. This CDR3 reads CASRTDRGTHKAQHF. CDR3 coding DNA: TGTGCCAGCAGGACGGACAGGGGGACCCATAAGGCCCAGCATTTT.

V is TRBV5-4 and J is TRBJ2-7, with TRBD2 matching 16 bases. CDR1 and CDR2 from the germline V gene are SGHNT and YYREEE (reference sequence). This CDR3 is built from 18 residues. V lost 3 bases and J lost 3; bases outside the gene matches: 9. CDR3 nucleotides: TGTGCCAGCAGCTCACAACTCGGGACTAGCGGGAGGGTCTACGAGCAGTACTTC. Protein product: CASSSQLGTSGRVYEQYF.

This chain uses TRBV9 with TRBJ1-2; weak D call: TRBD1 (5 bases). Germline lookup yields CDR1 SGDLS and CDR2 YYNGEE. Trimming took off 0 bases at V and 0 bases at J, with 9 bases between the two ends. This CDR3 region has 15 residues. Written as DNA, the CDR3 is TGTGCCAGCAGCGTAGCTGGGGCATCTAACTATGGCTACACCTTC. It codes for CASSVAGASNYGYTF.

The chain links TRBV28 to TRBJ2-5; 7 nucleotides match TRBD1. The CDR3 sequence is 17 residues long. CDR1 is MDHEN, CDR2 SYDVKM, per germline. V gave up 3 bases and J gave up 6 bases; unmatched junction bases: 16. The CDR3 loop reads CASSLNPEDRITQTQYF. The CDR3 DNA follows: TGTGCCAGCAGTTTGAACCCCGAGGACAGGATCACACAGACCCAGTACTTC.

V and J are TRBV13 and TRBJ1-2; D gene uncertain. Per the germline V gene, CDR1 is PRHDT and CDR2 is FYEKMQ (reference sequence). The CDR3 runs 14 residues. Trimming took 0 bases from V and 3 from J, leaving 8 bases between them. CDR3 sequence: CASSLGGPHYGYTF. CDR3 DNA sequence: TGTGCCAGCAGCTTAGGCGGGCCCCACTATGGCTACACCTTC.

Concerning this clone itself: Relative to the germline gene, one junction end is altered; a read error may explain this. DNA of the CDR3: TGCGCCAGCAGCCCAGACAGGACTTCGAGCTCTGGAAACACCATATATTTT. The encoded protein is CASSPDRTSSSGNTIYF. This chain joins TRBV11-2 and TRBJ1-3, with D possibly TRBD1 on 6 matching bases. The CDR3 runs 17 residues. Germline CDR1 and CDR2: SGHAT and FQNNGV.